This T cell receptor beta chain was captured in a study of patients and donors after allogeneic stem cell transplantation. The CDR3 loop spans 16 amino acids. Germline V CDR1 and CDR2: LNHNV, YYDKDF (reference sequence). Deletions cut 0 bases from V and 0 bases from J, with 9 bases between. TCRdb called the RT-PCR reads again in MiXCR, with one record for every CDR3 protein. The table includes about 200,000 distinct CDR3 sequences, less than 45% detected once. V is TRBV15 and J is TRBJ2-4; D gene unclear. The material sequenced was blood, either unsorted or a sorted T cell fraction (not recorded which). The TCR was taken from a human donor who was either an allogeneic HSCT recipient or a stem cell or donor lymphocyte infusion donor (not recorded which). It is not recorded whose cells these are; they may come from a transplant donor. The DNA for the CDR3 is TGTGCCACCAGCAGAGAATTTTCGGTAGCCAAAAACATTCAGTACTTC. Its protein product is CATSREFSVAKNIQYF.